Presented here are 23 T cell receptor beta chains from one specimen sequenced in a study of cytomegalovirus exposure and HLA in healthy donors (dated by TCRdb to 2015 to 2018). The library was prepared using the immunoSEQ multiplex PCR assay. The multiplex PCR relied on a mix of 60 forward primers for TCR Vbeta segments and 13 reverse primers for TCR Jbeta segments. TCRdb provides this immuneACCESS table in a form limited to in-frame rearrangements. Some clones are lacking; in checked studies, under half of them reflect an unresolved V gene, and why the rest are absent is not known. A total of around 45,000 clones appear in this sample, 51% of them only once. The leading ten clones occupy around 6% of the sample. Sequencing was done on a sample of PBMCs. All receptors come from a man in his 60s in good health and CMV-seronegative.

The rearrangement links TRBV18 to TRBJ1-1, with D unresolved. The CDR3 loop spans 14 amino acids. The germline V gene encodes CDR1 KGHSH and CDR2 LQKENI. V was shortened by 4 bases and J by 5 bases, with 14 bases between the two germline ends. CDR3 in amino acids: CASSHGLSGTEAFF. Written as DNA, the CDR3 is TGTGCCAGCTCACACGGACTCTCGGGGACTGAAGCTTTCTTT.

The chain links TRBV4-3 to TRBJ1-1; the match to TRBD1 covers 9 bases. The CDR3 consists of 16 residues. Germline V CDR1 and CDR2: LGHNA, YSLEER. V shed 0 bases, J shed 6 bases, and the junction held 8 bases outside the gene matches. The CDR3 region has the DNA TGCGCCAGCAGCCAAGACTCGACAGGGGGAGTCGCTGAAGCTTTCTTT. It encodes CASSQDSTGGVAEAFF.

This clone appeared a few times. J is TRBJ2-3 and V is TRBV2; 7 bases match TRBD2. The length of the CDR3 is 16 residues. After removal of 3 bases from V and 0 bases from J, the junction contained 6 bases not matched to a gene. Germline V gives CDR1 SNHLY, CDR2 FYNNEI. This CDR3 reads CASSDRFGRSTDTQYF. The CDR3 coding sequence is TGTGCCAGCAGTGACCGGTTCGGGAGGAGCACAGATACGCAGTATTTT.

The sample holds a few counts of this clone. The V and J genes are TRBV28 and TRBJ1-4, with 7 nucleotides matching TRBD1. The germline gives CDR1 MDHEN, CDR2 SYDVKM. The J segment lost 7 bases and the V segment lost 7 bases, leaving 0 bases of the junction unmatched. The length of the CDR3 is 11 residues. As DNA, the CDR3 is TGTGCCAGCACAGGGGGTGAAAAACTGTTTTTT. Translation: CASTGGEKLFF. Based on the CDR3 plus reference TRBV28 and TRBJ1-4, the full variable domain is DVKVTQSSRYLVKRTGEKVFLECVQDMDHENMFWYRQDPGLGLRLIYFSYDVKMKEKGDIPEGYSVSREKKERFSLILESASTNQTSMYLCASTGGEKLFFGSGTQLSVL.

The CDR3 here is CARVPSGAYEQYF. The CDR3 DNA is TGTGCCAGGGTTCCTAGCGGAGCCTACGAGCAGTACTTC. The chain has TRBV27 and TRBJ2-7, with 7 bases that match TRBD2. Germline trimming cut 9 bases from V and 2 bases from J; bases unmatched to any gene: 7. The CDR3 has 13 amino acids. Looked up from germline, CDR1 is MNHEY and CDR2 is SMNVEV (reference sequence).

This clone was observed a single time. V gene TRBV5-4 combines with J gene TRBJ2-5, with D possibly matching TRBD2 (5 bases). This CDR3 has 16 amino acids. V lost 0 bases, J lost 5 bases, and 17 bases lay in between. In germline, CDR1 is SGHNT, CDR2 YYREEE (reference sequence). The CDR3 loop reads CASSLVFGLNSETQYF. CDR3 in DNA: TGTGCCAGCAGCTTGGTATTTGGACTCAACTCTGAGACCCAGTACTTC. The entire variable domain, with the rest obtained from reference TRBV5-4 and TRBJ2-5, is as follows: ETGVTQSPTHLIKTRGQQVTLRCSSQSGHNTVSWYQQALGQGPQFIFQYYREEENGRGNFPPRFSGLQFPNYSSELNVNALELDDSALYLCASSLVFGLNSETQYFGPGTRLLVL.

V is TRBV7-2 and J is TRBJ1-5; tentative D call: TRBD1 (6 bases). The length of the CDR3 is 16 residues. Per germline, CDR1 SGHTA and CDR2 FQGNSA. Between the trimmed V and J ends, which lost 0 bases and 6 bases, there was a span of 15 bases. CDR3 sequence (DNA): TGTGCCAGCAGCTTAGCGGGTCGGGGGGGCGGTCAGCCCCAGCATTTT. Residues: CASSLAGRGGGQPQHF.

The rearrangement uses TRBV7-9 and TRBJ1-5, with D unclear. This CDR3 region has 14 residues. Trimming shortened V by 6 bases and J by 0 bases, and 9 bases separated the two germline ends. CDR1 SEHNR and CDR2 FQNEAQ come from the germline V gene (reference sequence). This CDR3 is CASSSLYSNQPQHF. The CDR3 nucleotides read TGTGCCAGCAGTTCCCTTTATAGCAATCAGCCCCAGCATTTT. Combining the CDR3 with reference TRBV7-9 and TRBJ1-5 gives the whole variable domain DTGVSQNPRHKITKRGQNVTFRCDPISEHNRLYWYRQTLGQGPEFLTYFQNEAQLEKSRLLSDRFSAERPKGSFSTLEIQRTEQGDSAMYLCASSSLYSNQPQHFGDGTRLSIL.

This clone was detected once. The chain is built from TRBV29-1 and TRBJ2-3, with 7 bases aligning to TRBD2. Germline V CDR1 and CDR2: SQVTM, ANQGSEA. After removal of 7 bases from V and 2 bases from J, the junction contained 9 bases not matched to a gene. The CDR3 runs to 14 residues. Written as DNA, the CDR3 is TGCAGCGCCTCTCCGGGACTACCCACAGATACGCAGTATTTT. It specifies CSASPGLPTDTQYF.

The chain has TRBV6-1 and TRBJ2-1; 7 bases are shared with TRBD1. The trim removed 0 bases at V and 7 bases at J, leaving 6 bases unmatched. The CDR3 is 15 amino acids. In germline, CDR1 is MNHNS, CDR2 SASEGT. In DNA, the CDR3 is TGTGCCAGCAGTGAAGCGGGGGACAGCTCAAATGAGCAGTTCTTC. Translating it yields CASSEAGDSSNEQFF.

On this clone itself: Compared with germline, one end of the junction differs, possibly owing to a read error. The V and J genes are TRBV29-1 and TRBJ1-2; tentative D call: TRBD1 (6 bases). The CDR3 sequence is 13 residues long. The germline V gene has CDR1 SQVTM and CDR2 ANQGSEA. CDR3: CSVEGGPGDGYTF. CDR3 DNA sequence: TGCAGCGTGGAAGGGGGGCCGGGTGATGGCTACACCTTC.

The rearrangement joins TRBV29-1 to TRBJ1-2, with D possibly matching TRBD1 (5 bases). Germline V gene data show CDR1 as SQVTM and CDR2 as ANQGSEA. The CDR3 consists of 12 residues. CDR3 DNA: TGCGGCTCGGCCGGGGGTTTGGGTGGCTACACCTTC. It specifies CGSAGGLGGYTF.

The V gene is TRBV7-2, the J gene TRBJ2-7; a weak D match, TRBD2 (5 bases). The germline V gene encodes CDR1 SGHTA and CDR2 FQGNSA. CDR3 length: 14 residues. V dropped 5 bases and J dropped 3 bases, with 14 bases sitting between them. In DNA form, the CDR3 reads TGTGCCAGCAGCAAGACTAAGCAAAACTACGAGCAGTACTTC. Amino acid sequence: CASSKTKQNYEQYF.

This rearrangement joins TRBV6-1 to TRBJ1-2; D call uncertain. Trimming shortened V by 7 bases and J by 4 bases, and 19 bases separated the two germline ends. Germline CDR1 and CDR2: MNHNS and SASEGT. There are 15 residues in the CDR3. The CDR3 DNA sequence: TGTGCCAGCATCGACCGGCGGGCCTTGGGCTATGGCTACACCTTC. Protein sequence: CASIDRRALGYGYTF.

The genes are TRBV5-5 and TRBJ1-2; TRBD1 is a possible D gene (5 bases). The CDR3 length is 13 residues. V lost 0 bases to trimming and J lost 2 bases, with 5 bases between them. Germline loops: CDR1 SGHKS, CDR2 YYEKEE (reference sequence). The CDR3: CASSLGQNYGYTF. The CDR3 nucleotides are TGTGCCAGCAGCTTGGGACAGAACTATGGCTACACCTTC.

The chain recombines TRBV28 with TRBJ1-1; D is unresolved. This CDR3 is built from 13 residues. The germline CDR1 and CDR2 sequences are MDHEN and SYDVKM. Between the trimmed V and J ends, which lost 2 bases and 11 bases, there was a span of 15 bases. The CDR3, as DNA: TGTGCCAGCAGTTTAATTACCGGTTCGGGGGCTTTCTTT. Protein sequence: CASSLITGSGAFF.

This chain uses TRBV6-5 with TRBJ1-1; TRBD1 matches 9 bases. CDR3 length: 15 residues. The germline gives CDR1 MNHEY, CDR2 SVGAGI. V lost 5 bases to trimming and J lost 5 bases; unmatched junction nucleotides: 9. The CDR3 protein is CASSTMGQGGTEAFF. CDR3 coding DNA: TGTGCCAGCAGTACAATGGGACAGGGAGGGACTGAAGCTTTCTTT.

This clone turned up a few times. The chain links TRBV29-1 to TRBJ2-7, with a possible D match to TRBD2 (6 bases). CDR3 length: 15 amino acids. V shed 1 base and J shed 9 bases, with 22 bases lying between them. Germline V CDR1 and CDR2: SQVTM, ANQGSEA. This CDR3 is CSVEGDGRLGSAQYF. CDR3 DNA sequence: TGCAGCGTTGAAGGGGATGGGAGGCTCGGGTCCGCGCAGTACTTC.

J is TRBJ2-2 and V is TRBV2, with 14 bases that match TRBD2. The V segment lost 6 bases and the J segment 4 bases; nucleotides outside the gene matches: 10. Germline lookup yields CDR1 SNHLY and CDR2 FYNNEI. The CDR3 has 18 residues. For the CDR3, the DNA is TGTGCCAGCAGGACTAGCGGGAGGGCCGTCGGTCTCACCGGGGAGCTGTTTTTT. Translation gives CASRTSGRAVGLTGELFF.

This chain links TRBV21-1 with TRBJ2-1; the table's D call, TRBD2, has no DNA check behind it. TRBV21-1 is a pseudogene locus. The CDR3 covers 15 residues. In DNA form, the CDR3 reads TGTGCCAGCAAACCCCCGGGGGGCCGCTACAATGAGCAGTTCTTC. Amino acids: CASKPPGGRYNEQFF.

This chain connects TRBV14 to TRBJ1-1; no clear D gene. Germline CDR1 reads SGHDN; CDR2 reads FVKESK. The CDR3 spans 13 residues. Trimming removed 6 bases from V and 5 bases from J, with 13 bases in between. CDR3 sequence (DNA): TGTGCCAGCAGTCTGGGAGGTCAGACTGAAGCTTTCTTT. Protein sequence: CASSLGGQTEAFF.

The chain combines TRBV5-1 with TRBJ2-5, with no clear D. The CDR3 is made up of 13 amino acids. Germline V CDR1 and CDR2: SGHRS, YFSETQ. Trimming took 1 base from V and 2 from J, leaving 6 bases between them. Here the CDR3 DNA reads TGCGCCAGCAGCTTGAGCGTGCAAGAGACCCAGTACTTC. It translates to CASSLSVQETQYF.

DNA of the CDR3: TGTGCCAGCAGCTCGTGGGACAGAGTAGAAGCTTTCTTT. It codes for CASSSWDRVEAFF. This chain connects TRBV7-2 to TRBJ1-1; 7 bases are a match to TRBD1. Germline loops: CDR1 SGHTA, CDR2 FQGNSA. V trimming: 4 bases; J trimming: 8 bases; junction bases outside the gene matches: 7. The CDR3 totals 13 residues. The full variable domain, its missing parts supplied by reference TRBV7-2 and TRBJ1-1, is GAGVSQSPSNKVTEKGKDVELRCDPISGHTALYWYRQSLGQGLEFLIYFQGNSAPDKSGLPSDRFSAERTGGSVSTLTIQRTQQEDSAVYLCASSSWDRVEAFFGQGTRLTVV.